The source of this T cell receptor (beta chain) is a study of blood T cell repertoires in COVID-19. Study in general: Sources were T cells, B-cell-depleted T cells, or PBMCs; the material itself was cDNA or gDNA.

The germline V gene has CDR1 MNHEY and CDR2 SVGAGI. This CDR3 has 15 amino acids. Enrolment of Seattle patients took place during active infection, and they were followed longitudinally. With regard to this clone: Compared with germline, one end of the junction differs, possibly owing to a read error.

As handled by the study authors: From reference gene primer amplification, estimates of nucleated cell counts were derived. Profiling relied on immunoSEQ multiplex PCR, and the TCRdb table lists in-frame clones only, not all of them. V and J calls and clone size are as listed in that table; D and trimming were resolved from the DNA. This sample has 200,000 to 250,000 clones; 83% occur once, and the top ten carry roughly 1.3%. Sequenced: peripheral blood. The genes are TRBV6-5 and TRBJ2-3, with 9 nucleotides matching TRBD2. This TCR derives from a woman in her 30s with COVID-19, enrolled during active disease. In DNA form, the CDR3 reads TGTGCCAGCAGTCCAATCGGGACTAGCAAAGATACGCAGTATTTT. Its translation: CASSPIGTSKDTQYF.